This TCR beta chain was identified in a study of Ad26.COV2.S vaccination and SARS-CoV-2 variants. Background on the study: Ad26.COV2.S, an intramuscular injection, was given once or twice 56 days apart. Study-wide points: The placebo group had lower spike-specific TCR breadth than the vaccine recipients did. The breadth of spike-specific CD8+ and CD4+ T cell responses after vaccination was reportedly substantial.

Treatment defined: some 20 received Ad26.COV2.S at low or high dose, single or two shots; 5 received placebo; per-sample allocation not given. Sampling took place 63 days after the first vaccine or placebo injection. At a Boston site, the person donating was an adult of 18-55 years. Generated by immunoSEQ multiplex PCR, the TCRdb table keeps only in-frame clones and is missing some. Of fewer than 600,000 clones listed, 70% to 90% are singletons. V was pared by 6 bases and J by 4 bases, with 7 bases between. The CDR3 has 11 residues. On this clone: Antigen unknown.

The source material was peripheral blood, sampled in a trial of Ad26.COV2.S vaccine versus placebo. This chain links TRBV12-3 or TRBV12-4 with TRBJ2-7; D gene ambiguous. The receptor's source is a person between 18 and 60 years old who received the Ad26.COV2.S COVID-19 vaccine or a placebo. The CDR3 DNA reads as TGTGCCAGCAGCAACAGATACGAGCAGTACTTC. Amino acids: CASSNRYEQYF.